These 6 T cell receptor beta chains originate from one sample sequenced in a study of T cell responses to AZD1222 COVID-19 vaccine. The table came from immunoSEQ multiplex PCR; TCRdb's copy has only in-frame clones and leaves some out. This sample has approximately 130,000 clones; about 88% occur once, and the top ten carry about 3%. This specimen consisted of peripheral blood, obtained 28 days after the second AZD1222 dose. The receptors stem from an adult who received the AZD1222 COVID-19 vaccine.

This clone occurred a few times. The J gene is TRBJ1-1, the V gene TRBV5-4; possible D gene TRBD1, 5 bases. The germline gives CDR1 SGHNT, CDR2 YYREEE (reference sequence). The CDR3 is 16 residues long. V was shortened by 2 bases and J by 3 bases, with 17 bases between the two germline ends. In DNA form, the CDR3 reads TGTGCCAGCAGCTTTGAAGCGCAGGGACGTTACACTGAAGCTTTCTTT. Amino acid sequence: CASSFEAQGRYTEAFF.

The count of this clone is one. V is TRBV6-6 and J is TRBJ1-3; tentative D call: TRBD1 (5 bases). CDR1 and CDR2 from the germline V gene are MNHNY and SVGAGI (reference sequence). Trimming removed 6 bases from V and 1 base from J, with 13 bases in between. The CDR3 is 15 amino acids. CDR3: CASSYGQGSGNTIYF. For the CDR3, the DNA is TGTGCCAGCAGCTACGGGCAGGGTTCTGGAAACACCATATATTTT.

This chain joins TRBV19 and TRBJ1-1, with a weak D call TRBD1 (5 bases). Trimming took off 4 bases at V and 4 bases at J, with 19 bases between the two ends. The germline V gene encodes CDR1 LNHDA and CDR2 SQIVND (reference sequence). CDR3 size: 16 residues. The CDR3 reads CASSNPTDRDPTEAFF. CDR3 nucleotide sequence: TGTGCCAGTAGTAACCCCACCGACAGAGACCCCACTGAAGCTTTCTTT. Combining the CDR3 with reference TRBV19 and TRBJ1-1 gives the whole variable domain DGGITQSPKYLFRKEGQNVTLSCEQNLNHDAMYWYRQDPGQGLRLIYYSQIVNDFQKGDIAEGYSVSREKKESFPLTVTSAQKNPTAFYLCASSNPTDRDPTEAFFGQGTRLTVV.

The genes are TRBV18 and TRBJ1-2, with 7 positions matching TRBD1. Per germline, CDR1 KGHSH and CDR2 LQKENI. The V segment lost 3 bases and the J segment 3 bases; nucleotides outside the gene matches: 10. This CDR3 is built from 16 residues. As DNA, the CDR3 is TGTGCCAGCTCACCCCGCGGACAGGATTCTGACTATGGCTACACCTTC. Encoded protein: CASSPRGQDSDYGYTF.

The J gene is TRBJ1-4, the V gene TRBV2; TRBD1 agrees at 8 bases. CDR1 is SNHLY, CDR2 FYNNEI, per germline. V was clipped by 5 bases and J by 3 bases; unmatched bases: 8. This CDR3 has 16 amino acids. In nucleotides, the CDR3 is TGTGCCAGCAGTTTTGAGACAGGGGACGCTAATGAAAAACTGTTTTTT. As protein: CASSFETGDANEKLFF. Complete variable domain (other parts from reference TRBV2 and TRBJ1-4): EPEVTQTPSHQVTQMGQEVILRCVPISNHLYFYWYRQILGQKVEFLVSFYNNEISEKSEIFDDQFSVERPDGSNFTLKIRSTKLEDSAMYFCASSFETGDANEKLFFGSGTQLSVL.

CDR3 DNA sequence: TGTGCCAGCAGCTTGGAGAATATCCCCAATTCACCCCTCCACTTT. It yields the protein CASSLENIPNSPLHF. This chain joins TRBV5-8 and TRBJ1-6; D remains unclear. Germline assignment: CDR1 SGHTS and CDR2 YDEGEE. This CDR3 has 15 residues. With 0 bases removed from V and 7 bases from J, the gap between germline ends came to 11 bases.